These 25 T cell receptor beta chains were all obtained from the same sample, sequenced in a study of blood T cell repertoires in COVID-19. Sequencing used immunoSEQ multiplex PCR; TCRdb keeps in-frame clones, though not all of them. The data contain approximately 220,000 clones, about four fifths of them seen just once; the ten biggest clones take up 3% to 4%. Sequenced material: PBMCs or T cells enriched from blood (not recorded which). These receptors were obtained from a woman between 40 and 50 years old who had been exposed to COVID-19.

This CDR3 reads CASSPQGAGNSPLHF. CDR3 nucleotides: TGTGCCAGCTCACCACAGGGGGCTGGTAATTCACCCCTCCACTTT. This chain uses TRBV18 with TRBJ1-6, with 7 bases lining up with TRBD1. CDR3 size: 15 residues. CDR1 and CDR2 from the germline V gene are KGHSH and LQKENI. Trimming took 1 base from V and 6 from J; bases not matched to a gene: 3.

This chain uses TRBV19 with TRBJ2-6; D remains ambiguous. Germline CDR1 LNHDA, CDR2 SQIVND (reference sequence). V lost 2 bases and J lost 0, with 11 bases in between. CDR3 size: 17 residues. CDR3 amino acids: CASSIPGTFSGANVLTF. In DNA, the CDR3 is TGTGCCAGTAGTATACCGGGTACCTTCTCTGGGGCCAACGTCCTGACTTTC.

This chain joins TRBV9 and TRBJ1-1; D not resolved. The V and J ends lost 4 bases and 1 base respectively, with 11 bases between them. Germline loops: CDR1 SGDLS, CDR2 YYNGEE. This CDR3 has 14 amino acids. The CDR3 bases are TGTGCCAGCAGCACTTCGGGAGGGAACACTGAAGCTTTCTTT. Its protein product is CASSTSGGNTEAFF.

V usage is TRBV5-1 and J usage is TRBJ1-5; the D gene is possibly TRBD1 (5 bases). The CDR3 extends over 15 amino acids. Germline lookup yields CDR1 SGHRS and CDR2 YFSETQ. The V end was cut by 2 bases, the J end by 3 bases, with 12 bases between. The chain's CDR3 is CASSFGTGPNQPQHF. The CDR3 DNA reads as TGCGCCAGCAGCTTCGGAACAGGACCCAATCAGCCCCAGCATTTT. The full variable domain, in which reference TRBV5-1 and TRBJ1-5 provide the parts outside the CDR3, is KAGVTQTPRYLIKTRGQQVTLSCSPISGHRSVSWYQQTPGQGLQFLFEYFSETQRNKGNFPGRFSGRQFSNSRSEMNVSTLELGDSALYLCASSFGTGPNQPQHFGDGTRLSIL.

The CDR3 region is CASSLTINSPLHF. The CDR3 DNA reads as TGTGCCAGCAGCTTAACTATAAATTCACCCCTCCACTTT. The chain employs TRBV7-3 and TRBJ1-6; D uncertain. The germline gives CDR1 SGHTA, CDR2 FQGTGA. V was cut by 0 bases and J by 7 bases, with 4 bases left in between. This CDR3 has 13 amino acids.

The rearrangement uses TRBV2 and TRBJ2-7; TRBD1 aligns across 8 bases. The length of the CDR3 is 14 residues. Unmatched junction bases numbered 7, after V lost 5 bases and J lost 4 bases. Per the germline V gene, CDR1 is SNHLY and CDR2 is FYNNEI. The CDR3 DNA reads TGTGCCAGCAGTTCGGACAGGGTTAAGTACGAGCAGTACTTC. It specifies CASSSDRVKYEQYF.

This clone came up a few times. V and J are TRBV5-6 and TRBJ2-1; TRBD1 matches at 10 bases. Germline V gives CDR1 SGHDT, CDR2 YYEEEE. After removal of 0 bases from V and 4 bases from J, the junction contained 4 bases not matched to a gene. The CDR3 contains 16 residues. The CDR3 is CASSLATGQGYNEQFF. Here the CDR3 DNA reads TGTGCCAGCAGCTTGGCCACGGGACAGGGGTACAATGAGCAGTTCTTC.

The V call is TRBV5-1, the J call TRBJ2-3; D may be TRBD1 (5 bases). The CDR3 extends over 15 amino acids. Germline-derived CDR1 and CDR2 are SGHRS and YFSETQ. V shed 1 base and J shed 0 bases, with 9 bases lying between them. CDR3 nucleotides: TGCGCCAGCAGCTTGACAGGATCTAGCACAGATACGCAGTATTTT. Translated: CASSLTGSSTDTQYF.

The chain is built from TRBV10-3 and TRBJ1-2; D remains ambiguous. Germline CDR1 and CDR2: ENHRY and SYGVKD. V was cut by 3 bases and J by 3 bases, with 5 bases left in between. The CDR3 runs 12 residues. This chain's CDR3 is CAISDPDYGYTF. The CDR3 bases are TGTGCCATCAGTGACCCGGACTATGGCTACACCTTC.

At least ten counts were recorded for this clone. The chain is built from TRBV6-5 and TRBJ1-5; D remains ambiguous. CDR3 length: 14 residues. V gave up 5 bases and J gave up 4 bases, with 12 bases separating them. Germline values: CDR1 MNHEY, CDR2 SVGAGI. The CDR3 DNA follows: TGTGCCAGCAGTCAAATCGGGGTGAATCAGCCCCAGCATTTT. This encodes CASSQIGVNQPQHF.

The chain recombines TRBV11-2 with TRBJ2-7; TRBD2 matches 10 bases. Germline CDR1 is SGHAT and CDR2 is FQNNGV. The CDR3 extends over 14 amino acids. Trimming at V came to 6 bases and at J to 7 bases, leaving 9 bases not matched to a gene. The CDR3 sequence: CASRAAAGGREQYF. The CDR3 coding sequence is TGTGCCAGCAGGGCGGCAGCGGGGGGGCGAGAGCAGTACTTC.

This chain joins TRBV9 and TRBJ2-2; 10 bases align to TRBD2. V shed 3 bases, J shed 0 bases, and the junction held 5 bases outside the gene matches. CDR1 SGDLS and CDR2 YYNGEE come from the germline V gene. The CDR3 totals 17 residues. CDR3 sequence reads: CASSAPGTSANTGELFF. The CDR3 DNA sequence: TGTGCCAGCAGCGCCCCTGGGACTAGCGCGAACACCGGGGAGCTGTTTTTT.

The chain combines TRBV18 with TRBJ1-5; weak D call: TRBD1 (5 bases). The V and J ends lost 1 base and 8 bases respectively, with 12 bases between them. From germline, CDR1 is KGHSH and CDR2 LQKENI. The CDR3 loop spans 14 amino acids. As DNA, the CDR3 is TGTGCCAGCTCACCACTCGCAGGGAAGGAGCCCCAGCATTTT. Translating gives CASSPLAGKEPQHF.

The genes are TRBV4-3 and TRBJ1-6, with a weak D call TRBD1 (5 bases). Germline assignment: CDR1 LGHNA and CDR2 YSLEER. This CDR3 is 16 amino acids long. Deletions cut 1 base from V and 0 bases from J, with 7 bases between. CDR3 region: CASSQGGVSYNSPLHF. DNA of the CDR3: TGCGCCAGCAGCCAAGGGGGGGTCTCCTATAATTCACCCCTCCACTTT.

The chain employs TRBV28 and TRBJ1-1; 7 bases are shared with TRBD1. CDR1 and CDR2 from the germline V gene are MDHEN and SYDVKM. CDR3 length equals 14 residues. Trimming removed 5 bases from V and 1 base from J; junction bases left unmatched: 4. The CDR3 region is CASSTTGKNTEAFF. Written as DNA, the CDR3 is TGTGCCAGCAGTACGACAGGGAAGAACACTGAAGCTTTCTTT.

This chain links TRBV2 with TRBJ1-2; perhaps TRBD1 as D (6 bases). The CDR3 is made up of 14 amino acids. Trimming cost V 7 bases and J 3 bases, with 15 bases left between them. Germline-derived CDR1 and CDR2 are SNHLY and FYNNEI. The CDR3 DNA reads as TGTGCCAGCACCGCAACAGGGCCTGACTATGGCTACACCTTC. Translation gives CASTATGPDYGYTF.

This rearrangement joins TRBV9 to TRBJ1-5, with D possibly TRBD1 on 5 matching bases. In germline, CDR1 is SGDLS, CDR2 YYNGEE. Trimming shortened V by 3 bases and J by 8 bases, and 18 bases separated the two germline ends. The length of the CDR3 is 15 residues. DNA for the CDR3: TGTGCCAGCAGCGCCGGCGGGGACTGGGATGAGCCCCAGCATTTT. Amino acids: CASSAGGDWDEPQHF.

CDR3 sequence reads: CASTSTGLGQPQHF. In DNA, the CDR3 is TGTGCCAGTACCTCGACAGGGCTTGGTCAGCCCCAGCATTTT. This chain connects TRBV19 to TRBJ1-5, with TRBD1 matching 7 bases. J was trimmed by 6 bases and V by 7 bases; bases with no gene match: 9. Germline assignment: CDR1 LNHDA and CDR2 SQIVND (reference sequence). The CDR3 extends over 14 amino acids.

The gene calls are TRBV18 and TRBJ2-2, with 8 bases identical to TRBD1. This CDR3 comprises 15 residues. CDR1 and CDR2 (germline): KGHSH, LQKENI. The junction had 8 bases not matched to a gene; V was cut back by 4 bases and J by 7 bases. CDR3 loop: CASSQSTGVHGELFF. The CDR3 DNA reads TGTGCCAGCTCACAGTCGACAGGGGTCCACGGGGAGCTGTTTTTT.

The chain recombines TRBV29-1 with TRBJ1-1; D possibly corresponds to TRBD1 (5 bases). V lost 7 bases to trimming and J lost 0 bases, with 12 bases between them. Germline V gene data show CDR1 as SQVTM and CDR2 as ANQGSEA. The CDR3 spans 13 residues. CDR3 sequence: CSARQNMNTEAFF. Written as DNA, the CDR3 is TGCAGCGCCCGACAGAACATGAACACTGAAGCTTTCTTT.

The rearrangement uses TRBV28 and TRBJ1-2; TRBD1 aligns across 9 bases. Trimming cost V 3 bases and J 6 bases; bases outside gene matches: 8. The length of the CDR3 is 15 residues. The V gene's germline CDR1 is MDHEN and CDR2 SYDVKM. CDR3 coding DNA: TGTGCCAGCAGTTTCCCTTCCGGGACAGGGCATGGCTACACCTTC. Translated: CASSFPSGTGHGYTF.

The chain combines TRBV11-2 with TRBJ2-7, with a possible D match to TRBD1 (5 bases). V lost 4 bases, J lost 6 bases, and 22 bases lay in between. This CDR3 comprises 16 residues. CDR1 is SGHAT and CDR2 is FQNNGV in the germline V gene. Here the CDR3 DNA reads TGTGCCAGCAGCTCCCGACAGTTTGGATCCCTTCCCGAGCAGTACTTC. Residues: CASSSRQFGSLPEQYF.

This sequence joins TRBV10-3 and TRBJ1-3; D remains ambiguous. V shed 6 bases and J shed 2 bases, with 11 bases lying between them. The germline gives CDR1 ENHRY, CDR2 SYGVKD. This CDR3 has 14 residues. The CDR3 DNA is TGTGCCATCAGCCCCGGACTAGCTGGAAACACCATATATTTT. Translation: CAISPGLAGNTIYF.

The V call is TRBV19, the J call TRBJ2-1, with TRBD2 identical over 15 bases. The CDR3 contains 17 residues. Trimming cost V 1 base and J 9 bases; bases outside gene matches: 7. CDR1 and CDR2 (germline): LNHDA, SQIVND (reference sequence). This CDR3 is CASSIGGLAGGKAEQFF. The CDR3 coding sequence is TGTGCCAGTAGTATAGGGGGACTAGCGGGGGGAAAGGCTGAGCAGTTCTTC.

The DNA for the CDR3 is TGTGCCAGCAGCGTAGTAATAGCGGGACAGTTAAGATATGGCTACACCTTC. The encoded protein is CASSVVIAGQLRYGYTF. This sequence joins TRBV9 and TRBJ1-2, with 7 bases fitting TRBD1. CDR3 length equals 17 residues. Unmatched junction bases numbered 13, after V lost 0 bases and J lost 5 bases. Germline V gene lookup returns CDR1 SGDLS and CDR2 YYNGEE.